Below are 28 T cell receptor beta chains sequenced from a single sample in a study of response to subunit inactivated influenza vaccine. MiXCR, run by TCRdb on the RT-PCR reads, gives a single entry per CDR3 protein. The data contain 650,000 to 800,000 distinct CDR3 sequences, roughly 14% of them singletons. Sample: PBMCs from blood, taken 14 to 15 days before vaccination. These receptors were collected from a man aged 50-59 years who received an inactivated influenza vaccine.

This chain links TRBV28 with TRBJ2-7; D gene ambiguous. The CDR3 has 17 residues. Trimming pared 3 bases from V and 0 bases from J, leaving 18 bases between. Germline V gene sequence: CDR1 MDHEN, CDR2 SYDVKM. CDR3 in amino acids: CASSFLNLDRFSYEQYF. The CDR3 DNA is TGTGCCAGCAGTTTCCTCAATCTGGACCGCTTCTCCTACGAGCAGTACTTC.

This clonotype was recorded a few times. This chain links TRBV4-1 with TRBJ2-3; weak D call: TRBD2 (6 bases). There are 18 residues in the CDR3. Germline V gives CDR1 MGHRA, CDR2 YSYEKL. Deletions cut 0 bases from V and 6 bases from J, with 22 bases between. DNA for the CDR3: TGCGCCAGCAGCCAAGATTTAACGTTCAGGAGGGGTGTGGATACGCAGTATTTT. It specifies CASSQDLTFRRGVDTQYF.

The rearrangement uses TRBV7-2 and TRBJ1-3; the D is unclear. CDR1 and CDR2 from the germline V gene are SGHTA and FQGNSA. V was trimmed by 4 bases and J by 0 bases, leaving 13 bases between them. The CDR3 is 16 amino acids. The CDR3 is CASSSPENPSGNTIYF. In DNA form, the CDR3 reads TGTGCCAGCAGCTCCCCGGAAAACCCCTCTGGAAACACCATATATTTT.

This clonotype has just a few counts. The chain carries TRBV13 and TRBJ2-2; TRBD1 matches 12 bases. CDR3 length: 16 amino acids. V gave up 3 bases and J gave up 4 bases; unmatched junction bases: 3. From germline, CDR1 is PRHDT and CDR2 FYEKMQ (reference sequence). In DNA, the CDR3 is TGTGCCAGCAGCTTTTGGGACAGGGGGCTCACCGGGGAGCTGTTTTTT. Its protein is CASSFWDRGLTGELFF. Full variable domain (outside the CDR3, taken from reference TRBV13 and TRBJ2-2): AAGVIQSPRHLIKEKRETATLKCYPIPRHDTVYWYQQGPGQDPQFLISFYEKMQSDKGSIPDRFSAQQFSDYHSELNMSSLELGDSALYFCASSFWDRGLTGELFFGEGSRLTVL.

This clonotype turned up a few times. In DNA, the CDR3 is TGTGCCACCAGTGAGCCGACAGGACAAGAGACCCAGTACTTC. Protein: CATSEPTGQETQYF. The rearrangement uses TRBV24-1 and TRBJ2-5; tentative D call: TRBD1 (6 bases). With 4 bases removed from V and 2 bases from J, the gap between germline ends came to 10 bases. The V gene's germline CDR1 is KGHDR and CDR2 SFDVKD. CDR3 length equals 14 residues.

CDR3 sequence (DNA): TGCAGTGCTAGACCGCGGGGGACTTGGGGATACGAGCAGTACTTC. This codes for CSARPRGTWGYEQYF. The rearrangement links TRBV20-1 to TRBJ2-7; 7 positions agree with TRBD2. With V trimmed by 2 bases and J by 4 bases, 11 bases remained unmatched. Germline lookup yields CDR1 DFQATT and CDR2 SNEGSKA (reference sequence). The CDR3 is 15 amino acids.

There are a few counts of this clonotype. J is TRBJ2-5 and V is TRBV20-1, with D uncertain. This CDR3 is 12 amino acids long. In germline, CDR1 is DFQATT, CDR2 SNEGSKA (reference sequence). The V end lost 2 bases, the J end lost 4 bases, and 8 bases lay between the germline ends. The CDR3 region is CSARPPLETQYF. As DNA, the CDR3 is TGCAGTGCTAGACCCCCACTAGAGACCCAGTACTTC.

The chain uses TRBV4-3 and TRBJ2-5; the match to TRBD2 covers 8 bases. This CDR3 spans 18 amino acids. Germline trimming cut 0 bases from V and 2 bases from J; bases unmatched to any gene: 11. The germline V gene encodes CDR1 LGHNA and CDR2 YSLEER. The CDR3 coding sequence is TGCGCCAGCAGCCAAGATCTCGGGAGGGTTAGGGAGCAAGAGACCCAGTACTTC. This translates into CASSQDLGRVREQETQYF.

A few counts support this clonotype. The J gene is TRBJ2-1, the V gene TRBV4-3, with a possible D match to TRBD2 (6 bases). Germline V gives CDR1 LGHNA, CDR2 YSLEER. Trimming left V 0 bases short and J 4 bases short, with 13 bases between. The CDR3 is 16 residues long. The CDR3 spells CASSQDRGFGYNEQFF. Here the CDR3 DNA reads TGCGCCAGCAGCCAAGATCGGGGGTTCGGGTACAATGAGCAGTTCTTC.

The J gene is TRBJ2-7, the V gene TRBV5-1; 9 bases line up with TRBD2. CDR1 and CDR2 from the germline V gene are SGHRS and YFSETQ. This CDR3 is built from 17 residues. J gave up 2 bases and V 0 bases, and 9 bases lay outside the gene matches. The CDR3 nucleotides are TGCGCCAGCAGCTTGGTGGCTAGCGGGGACCCTACCTACGAGCAGTACTTC. Protein product: CASSLVASGDPTYEQYF.

The chain combines TRBV15 with TRBJ1-1, with D uncertain. This CDR3 has 16 residues. V lost 0 bases and J 1 base, leaving 12 bases between the germline ends. CDR1 and CDR2 (germline): LNHNV, YYDKDF (reference sequence). The chain's CDR3 is CATSRERAHTNTEAFF. The DNA for the CDR3 is TGTGCCACCAGCAGAGAGAGGGCACATACGAACACTGAAGCTTTCTTT.

This chain uses TRBV4-2 with TRBJ2-1, with a tentative D call TRBD2 (5 bases). Trimming pared 0 bases from V and 4 bases from J, leaving 13 bases between. This CDR3 has 16 residues. Germline V gene data show CDR1 as LGHNA and CDR2 as YNFKEQ. The CDR3 protein is CASSQEGRHTYNEQFF. The CDR3 DNA is TGTGCCAGCAGCCAAGAGGGGAGACATACTTACAATGAGCAGTTCTTC.

This clonotype was seen more than once but under ten times. The V gene is TRBV4-2, the J gene TRBJ1-4; a weak D match, TRBD1 (5 bases). This CDR3 spans 16 amino acids. Germline-derived CDR1 and CDR2 are LGHNA and YNFKEQ. The V and J ends lost 0 bases and 8 bases respectively, with 16 bases between them. CDR3 amino acids: CASSQDRKGVVEKLFF. CDR3 nucleotides: TGTGCCAGCAGCCAAGATAGGAAAGGGGTTGTAGAAAAACTGTTTTTT.

This chain connects TRBV6-2 or TRBV6-3 to TRBJ2-7; 10 bases align to TRBD1. The ends lost 9 bases at V and 6 bases at J; junction bases unmatched: 5. Germline lookup yields CDR1 MNHEY and CDR2 SVGEGT. The CDR3 runs 12 residues. CDR3 sequence: CASRDRGIEQYF. CDR3 coding DNA: TGTGCCAGTCGGGACAGGGGAATCGAGCAGTACTTC.

V and J are TRBV2 and TRBJ1-4; a possible D gene is TRBD1 (6 bases). Trimming took 10 bases from V and 5 from J, leaving 17 bases between them. Germline V gives CDR1 SNHLY, CDR2 FYNNEI. The CDR3 covers 14 residues. CDR3 in DNA: TGTGCCATCCTCCAGACAGGAGAAAATGAAAAACTGTTTTTT. Protein sequence: CAILQTGENEKLFF.

In this sample, this clonotype turned up a few times. This chain joins TRBV9 and TRBJ2-1; weak D call: TRBD2 (6 bases). This CDR3 is 16 amino acids long. V lost 1 base and J 1 base, leaving 12 bases between the germline ends. Germline loops: CDR1 SGDLS, CDR2 YYNGEE. In DNA form, the CDR3 reads TGTGCCAGCAGCGTATCGGGGGAAGCGTCCTACAATGAGCAGTTCTTC. Protein sequence: CASSVSGEASYNEQFF.

This clonotype has ten or more counts. J is TRBJ2-3 and V is TRBV20-1, with D perhaps TRBD1 (5 bases). Per germline, CDR1 DFQATT and CDR2 SNEGSKA (reference sequence). The V gene lost 3 bases and the J gene lost 0 bases, with 16 bases spanning the gap. The length of the CDR3 is 16 residues. The CDR3 coding sequence is TGCAGTGCTAGTGGTAGGACACAACCTAGCACAGATACGCAGTATTTT. The encoded protein is CSASGRTQPSTDTQYF.

This clonotype has just a few counts. This rearrangement joins TRBV12-3 or TRBV12-4 to TRBJ1-5; D unclear. The CDR3 spans 13 residues. Trimming shortened V by 2 bases and J by 4 bases, and 6 bases separated the two germline ends. The CDR3: CASSLMRNQPQHF. CDR3 nucleotides: TGTGCCAGCAGTTTAATGAGAAATCAGCCCCAGCATTTT.

The chain uses TRBV20-1 and TRBJ2-5; D is unresolved. Trimming stripped 2 bases from V and 2 bases from J, with 9 bases between. Germline lookup yields CDR1 DFQATT and CDR2 SNEGSKA (reference sequence). The CDR3 loop spans 13 amino acids. The CDR3 here is CSARRSRQETQYF. In nucleotides, the CDR3 is TGCAGTGCTAGAAGGTCCCGACAAGAGACCCAGTACTTC.

This clonotype was seen ten or more times. V usage is TRBV10-3 and J usage is TRBJ2-2; 11 bases are shared with TRBD2. With V trimmed by 8 bases and J by 1 base, 15 bases remained unmatched. CDR3 length: 19 residues. Germline V lookup: CDR1 ENHRY, CDR2 SYGVKD. The CDR3 sequence is CAIARTGLAAGENTGELFF. In DNA, the CDR3 is TGTGCCATCGCCCGAACGGGACTAGCGGCAGGAGAGAACACCGGGGAGCTGTTTTTT.

In this sample, this clonotype turned up many times. The V call is TRBV12-3 or TRBV12-4, the J call TRBJ1-5, with D uncertain. Trimming pared 0 bases from V and 5 bases from J, leaving 8 bases between. The CDR3 length is 14 residues. The CDR3 bases are TGTGCCAGCAGTTTAGCCCGACCCTATCAGCCCCAGCATTTT. Its protein product is CASSLARPYQPQHF.

The chain is built from TRBV6-5 and TRBJ2-2, with D possibly matching TRBD2 (5 bases). The CDR3 is made up of 16 amino acids. The germline gives CDR1 MNHEY, CDR2 SVGAGI. Deletions cut 2 bases from V and 2 bases from J, with 12 bases between. Here the CDR3 reads CASSYRVAGNTGELFF. CDR3 bases: TGTGCCAGCAGTTACCGCGTGGCGGGTAACACCGGGGAGCTGTTTTTT.

The rearrangement links TRBV2 to TRBJ2-2; D is unresolved. The length of the CDR3 is 15 residues. Germline loops: CDR1 SNHLY, CDR2 FYNNEI. The V gene lost 3 bases and the J gene lost 0 bases, with 8 bases spanning the gap. CDR3 bases: TGTGCCAGCAGTGAGTACAGAGCGAACACCGGGGAGCTGTTTTTT. This encodes CASSEYRANTGELFF.

This clonotype came up a few times. In DNA form, the CDR3 reads TGTGCCAGCAGTGTTTACTCGGATGGCTACACCTTC. Amino acid sequence: CASSVYSDGYTF. The chain couples TRBV6-6 to TRBJ1-2; D is ambiguous. The CDR3 sequence is 12 residues long. Germline V gene data show CDR1 as MNHNY and CDR2 as SVGAGI (reference sequence). V gave up 5 bases and J gave up 6 bases, with 10 bases separating them.

V usage is TRBV4-3 and J usage is TRBJ2-1; 11 positions agree with TRBD2. CDR1 LGHNA and CDR2 YSLEER come from the germline V gene. The CDR3 spans 16 residues. The ends lost 0 bases at V and 2 bases at J; junction bases unmatched: 0. CDR3 bases: TGCGCCAGCAGCCAAGAGACTAGCGGGACCTACAATGAGCAGTTCTTC. Translation gives CASSQETSGTYNEQFF.

In its sample, this clonotype was seen a few times. The chain links TRBV19 to TRBJ1-5; D is possibly TRBD1 (6 bases). From germline, CDR1 is LNHDA and CDR2 SQIVND (reference sequence). The V gene lost 9 bases and the J gene lost 4 bases, with 13 bases spanning the gap. The CDR3 spans 13 residues. The DNA of the CDR3 is TGTGCCAGCAATGGACAGCTTAATCAGCCCCAGCATTTT. The encoded protein is CASNGQLNQPQHF.

This clonotype was recorded a few times. V usage is TRBV20-1 and J usage is TRBJ1-2; D gene unclear. Germline lookup yields CDR1 DFQATT and CDR2 SNEGSKA (reference sequence). V lost 2 bases, J lost 6 bases, and 13 bases lay in between. CDR3 length equals 13 residues. The DNA of the CDR3 is TGCAGTGCTAGATACGTCCTAAGTCATGGCTACACCTTC. Amino acid sequence: CSARYVLSHGYTF.

This clonotype was found many times. The genes are TRBV7-9 and TRBJ2-1; D is perhaps TRBD1 (7 bases). The CDR3 spans 14 residues. Germline-derived CDR1 and CDR2 are SEHNR and FQNEAQ (reference sequence). Trimming pared 6 bases from V and 7 bases from J, leaving 16 bases between. The CDR3 DNA follows: TGTGCCAGCAGGAGCAGGGGGGAGACTAATGAGCAGTTCTTC. Protein: CASRSRGETNEQFF.